Listed below are T cell receptor beta chains from one sample, sequenced in a study of shared clonotypes between healthy human individuals. The data were produced by immunoSEQ multiplex PCR, yet TCRdb's version contains in-frame clones alone and is incomplete. In the table there are under 650,000 clones, 90% to 96% of which are singletons. Sequencing was performed on naive CD4+ T cells sorted from blood. These receptors were obtained from a woman between 25 and 40 years old in good health. The CDR3 runs from the conserved cysteine through the conserved F or W. The order of the fields is V gene, clone size, J gene, D gene, CDR3 DNA, CDR3 protein. D genes are given only for firm matches. Size is stated for part of the rows, as once, few or many counts, or as a class when the clone is expanded.

V gene: TRBV2
clone size: once
J gene: TRBJ2-6
D gene: NA
CDR3 DNA: TGTGCCAGCAGTCTACAGGGCTCTGGGGCCAACGTCCTGACTTTC
CDR3 protein: CASSLQGSGANVLTF

V gene: TRBV27
clone size: once
J gene: TRBJ2-1
D gene: TRBD2
CDR3 DNA: TGTGCCAGCAGTTTGGGGGGACTAGCGGGTCTATTAAACAATGAGCAGTTCTTC
CDR3 protein: CASSLGGLAGLLNNEQFF

V gene: TRBV2
clone size: once
J gene: TRBJ2-7
D gene: NA
CDR3 DNA: TGTGCCAGCAGTGAGTCCAGCGCAGCCTACGAGCAGTACTTC
CDR3 protein: CASSESSAAYEQYF

V gene: TRBV7-5
clone size: NA
J gene: TRBJ1-3
D gene: NA
CDR3 DNA: TGTGTCAGAAGTGAAATTAGGTTGGACAGGGGGCTAGAAGCTGGAAACACCATATATTTT
CDR3 protein: CVRSEIRLDRGLEAGNTIYF

V gene: TRBV27
clone size: NA
J gene: TRBJ1-5
D gene: NA
CDR3 DNA: TGTGCCAGCAGCTCCCGGGGCCTCAATCAGCCCCAGCATTTT
CDR3 protein: CASSSRGLNQPQHF

V gene: TRBV7-9
clone size: NA
J gene: TRBJ1-1
D gene: NA
CDR3 DNA: TGTGCCAGCAGCTTAATAGTAGGGGGTTCTGAAGCTTTCTTT
CDR3 protein: CASSLIVGGSEAFF

V gene: TRBV11-1
clone size: NA
J gene: TRBJ2-1
D gene: TRBD1
CDR3 DNA: TGTGCCAGCAGCTATCGGACAGGACAGCAGTTCTTC
CDR3 protein: CASSYRTGQQFF

V gene: TRBV18
clone size: NA
J gene: TRBJ1-5
D gene: NA
CDR3 DNA: TGTGCCAGCTCGCGGGACGAAAATCAGCCCCAGCATTTT
CDR3 protein: CASSRDENQPQHF

V gene: TRBV5-1
clone size: NA
J gene: TRBJ2-3
D gene: TRBD2
CDR3 DNA: TGCGCCAGCAGCTTGGAGGGACTAGCGGGACCAGATACGCAGTATTTT
CDR3 protein: CASSLEGLAGPDTQYF

V gene: TRBV5-1
clone size: NA
J gene: TRBJ2-7
D gene: NA
CDR3 DNA: TGCGCCAGCAGCCAGCAGACCTTGCGGGTGCCCTACGAGCAGTACTTC
CDR3 protein: CASSQQTLRVPYEQYF